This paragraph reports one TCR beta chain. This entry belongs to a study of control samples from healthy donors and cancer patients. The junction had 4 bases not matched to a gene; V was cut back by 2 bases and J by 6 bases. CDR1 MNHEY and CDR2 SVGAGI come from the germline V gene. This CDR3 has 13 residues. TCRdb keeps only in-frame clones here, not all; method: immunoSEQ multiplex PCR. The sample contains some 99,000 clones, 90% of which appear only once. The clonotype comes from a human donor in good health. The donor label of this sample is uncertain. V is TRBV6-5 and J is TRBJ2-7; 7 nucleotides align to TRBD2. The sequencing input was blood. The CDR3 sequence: CASSYSGEGEQYF. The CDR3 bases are TGTGCCAGCAGTTACAGCGGGGAGGGCGAGCAGTACTTC.